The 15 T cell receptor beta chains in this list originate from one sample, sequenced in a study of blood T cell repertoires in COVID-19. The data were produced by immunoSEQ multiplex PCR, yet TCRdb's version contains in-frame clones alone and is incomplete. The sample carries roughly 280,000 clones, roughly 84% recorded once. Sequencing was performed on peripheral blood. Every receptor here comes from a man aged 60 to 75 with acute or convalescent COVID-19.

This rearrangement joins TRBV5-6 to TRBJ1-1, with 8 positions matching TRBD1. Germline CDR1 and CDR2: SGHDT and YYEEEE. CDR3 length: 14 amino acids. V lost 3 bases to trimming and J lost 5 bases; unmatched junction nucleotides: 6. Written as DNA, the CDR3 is TGTGCCAGCAGCTCACAGGGGGGCAATACTGAAGCTTTCTTT. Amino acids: CASSSQGGNTEAFF.

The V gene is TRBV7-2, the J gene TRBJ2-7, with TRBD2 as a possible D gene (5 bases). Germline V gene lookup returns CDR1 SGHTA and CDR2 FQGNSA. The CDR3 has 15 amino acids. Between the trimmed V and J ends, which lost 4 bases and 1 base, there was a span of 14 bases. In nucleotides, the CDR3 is TGTGCCAGCAGCTACACCCCCGGAGGTTCCTACGAGCAGTACTTC. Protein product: CASSYTPGGSYEQYF.

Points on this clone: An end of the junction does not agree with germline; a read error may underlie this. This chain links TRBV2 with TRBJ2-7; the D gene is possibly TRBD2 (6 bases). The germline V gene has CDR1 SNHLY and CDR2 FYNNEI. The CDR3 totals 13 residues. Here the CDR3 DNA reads TGTGCCACCAGTCCGGAGCGGGTCTACGAGCAGTACTTC. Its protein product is CATSPERVYEQYF. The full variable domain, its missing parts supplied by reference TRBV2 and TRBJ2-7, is EPEVTQTPSHQVTQMGQEVILRCVPISNHLYFYWYRQILGQKVEFLVSFYNNEISEKSEIFDDQFSVERPDGSNFTLKIRSTKLEDSAMYFCATSPERVYEQYFGPGTRLTVT.

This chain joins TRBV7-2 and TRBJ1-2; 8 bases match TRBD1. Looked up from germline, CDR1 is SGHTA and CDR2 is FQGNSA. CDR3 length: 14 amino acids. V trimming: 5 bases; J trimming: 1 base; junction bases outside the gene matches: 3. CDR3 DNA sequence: TGTGCCAGCAGCGCTGACAGGGGTAACTATGGCTACACCTTC. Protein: CASSADRGNYGYTF. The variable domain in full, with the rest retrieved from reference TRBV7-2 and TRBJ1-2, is GAGVSQSPSNKVTEKGKDVELRCDPISGHTALYWYRQSLGQGLEFLIYFQGNSAPDKSGLPSDRFSAERTGGSVSTLTIQRTQQEDSAVYLCASSADRGNYGYTFGSGTRLTVV.

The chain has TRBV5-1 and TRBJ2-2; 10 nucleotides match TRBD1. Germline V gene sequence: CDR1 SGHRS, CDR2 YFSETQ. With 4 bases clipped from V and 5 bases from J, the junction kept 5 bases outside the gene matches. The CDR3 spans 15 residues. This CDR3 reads CASSQGTGETGELFF. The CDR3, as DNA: TGCGCCAGCAGCCAAGGGACAGGGGAGACCGGGGAGCTGTTTTTT.

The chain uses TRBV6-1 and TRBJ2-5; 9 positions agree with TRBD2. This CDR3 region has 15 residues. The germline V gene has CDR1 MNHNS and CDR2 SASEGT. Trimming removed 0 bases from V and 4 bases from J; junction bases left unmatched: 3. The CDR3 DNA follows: TGTGCCAGCAGTGAAGCTTTGGGACTAGCAGAGACCCAGTACTTC. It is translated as CASSEALGLAETQYF.

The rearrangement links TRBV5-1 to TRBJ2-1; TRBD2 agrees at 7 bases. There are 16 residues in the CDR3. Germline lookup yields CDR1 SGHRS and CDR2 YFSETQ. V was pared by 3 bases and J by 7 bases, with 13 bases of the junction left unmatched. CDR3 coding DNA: TGCGCCAGCAGCTGGGGGGACTATGAGGGGTTTAATGAGCAGTTCTTC. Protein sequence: CASSWGDYEGFNEQFF.

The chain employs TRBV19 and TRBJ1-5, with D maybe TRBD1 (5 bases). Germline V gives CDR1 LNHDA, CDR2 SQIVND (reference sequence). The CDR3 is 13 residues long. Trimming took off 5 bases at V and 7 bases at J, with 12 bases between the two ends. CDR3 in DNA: TGTGCCAGTAGTCCCGACGGGGGGCAGCCCCAGCATTTT. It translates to CASSPDGGQPQHF.

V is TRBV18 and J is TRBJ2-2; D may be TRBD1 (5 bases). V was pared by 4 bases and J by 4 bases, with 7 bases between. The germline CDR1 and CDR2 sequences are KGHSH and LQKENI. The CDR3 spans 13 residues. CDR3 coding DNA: TGTGCCAGCTCACTTGGGGCCACCGGGGAGCTGTTTTTT. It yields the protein CASSLGATGELFF.

The CDR3 here is CASSGPGSVAGELFF. Here the CDR3 DNA reads TGTGCCAGCAGTGGCCCTGGGAGTGTGGCTGGGGAGCTGTTTTTT. This rearrangement joins TRBV2 to TRBJ2-2, with D maybe TRBD2 (5 bases). The CDR3 is made up of 15 amino acids. V was cut by 4 bases and J by 8 bases, with 17 bases left in between. The V gene's germline CDR1 is SNHLY and CDR2 FYNNEI.

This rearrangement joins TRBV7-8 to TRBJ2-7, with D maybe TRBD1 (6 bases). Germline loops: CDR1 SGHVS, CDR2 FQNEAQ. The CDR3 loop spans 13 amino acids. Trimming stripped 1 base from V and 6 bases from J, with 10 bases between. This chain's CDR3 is CASSLGEGGEQYF. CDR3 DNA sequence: TGTGCCAGCAGCTTAGGAGAAGGGGGCGAGCAGTACTTC.

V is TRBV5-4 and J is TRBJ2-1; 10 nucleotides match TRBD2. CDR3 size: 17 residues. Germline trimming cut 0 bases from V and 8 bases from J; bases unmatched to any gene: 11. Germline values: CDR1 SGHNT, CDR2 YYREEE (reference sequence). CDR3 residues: CASSLGVAGGLRYEQFF. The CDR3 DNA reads TGTGCCAGCAGCTTGGGAGTAGCGGGAGGATTGAGGTATGAGCAGTTCTTC. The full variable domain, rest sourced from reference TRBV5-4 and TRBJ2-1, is ETGVTQSPTHLIKTRGQQVTLRCSSQSGHNTVSWYQQALGQGPQFIFQYYREEENGRGNFPPRFSGLQFPNYSSELNVNALELDDSALYLCASSLGVAGGLRYEQFFGPGTRLTVL.

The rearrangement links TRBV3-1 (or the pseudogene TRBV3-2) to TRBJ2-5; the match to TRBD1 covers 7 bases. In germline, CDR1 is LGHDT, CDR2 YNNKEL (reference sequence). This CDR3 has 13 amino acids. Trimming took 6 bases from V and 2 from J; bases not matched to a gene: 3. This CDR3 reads CASRGQLQETQYF. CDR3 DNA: TGTGCCAGCAGGGGACAGTTACAAGAGACCCAGTACTTC.

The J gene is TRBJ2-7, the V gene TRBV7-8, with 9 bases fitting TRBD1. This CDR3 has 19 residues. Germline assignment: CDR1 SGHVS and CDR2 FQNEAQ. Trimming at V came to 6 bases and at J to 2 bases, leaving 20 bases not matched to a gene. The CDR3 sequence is CASRLPAGTGIAGAYEQYF. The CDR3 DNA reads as TGTGCCAGCAGGCTCCCCGCCGGGACAGGGATCGCCGGGGCCTACGAGCAGTACTTC.

In DNA form, the CDR3 reads TGTGCCAGCAGTGGGACTAGCGGGAGAACCGGGGAGCTGTTTTTT. It encodes CASSGTSGRTGELFF. This chain links TRBV2 with TRBJ2-2; 13 positions match TRBD2. V dropped 4 bases and J dropped 5; count of bases not matched to a gene: 1. This CDR3 is built from 15 residues. In germline, CDR1 is SNHLY, CDR2 FYNNEI.